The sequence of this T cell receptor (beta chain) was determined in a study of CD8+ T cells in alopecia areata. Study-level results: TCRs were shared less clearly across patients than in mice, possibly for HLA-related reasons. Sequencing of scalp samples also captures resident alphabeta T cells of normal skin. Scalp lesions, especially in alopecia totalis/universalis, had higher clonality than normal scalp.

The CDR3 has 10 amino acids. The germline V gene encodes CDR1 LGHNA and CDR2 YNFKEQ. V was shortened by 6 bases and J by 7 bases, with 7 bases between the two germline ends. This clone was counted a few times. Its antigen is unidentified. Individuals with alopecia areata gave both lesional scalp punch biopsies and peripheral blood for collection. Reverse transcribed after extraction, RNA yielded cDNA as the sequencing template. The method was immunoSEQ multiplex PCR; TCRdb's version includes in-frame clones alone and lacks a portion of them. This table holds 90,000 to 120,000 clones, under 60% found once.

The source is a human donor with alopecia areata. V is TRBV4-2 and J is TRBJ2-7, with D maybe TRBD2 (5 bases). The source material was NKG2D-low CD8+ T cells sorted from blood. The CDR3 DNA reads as TGTGCCAGCAGAGGCGGGGAGCAGTACTTC. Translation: CASRGGEQYF.